A single sample gave rise to the 31 T cell receptor beta chains below, sequenced in a study of cytomegalovirus exposure and HLA in healthy donors. PCR used 60 Vbeta primers and 13 Jbeta primers. Clones were read by immunoSEQ multiplex PCR, and TCRdb kept only the in-frame ones, dropping some. The sample yields approximately 110,000 clones, of which the top ten take up more than 3%. Specimen: PBMCs. The receptor set was obtained from a man aged 25 to 40 in good health and CMV-seronegative.

A remark on this clone: Germline and junction disagree at one end, which may indicate a read error. The V gene is TRBV5-1, the J gene TRBJ1-1, with no clear D. This CDR3 has 13 residues. The germline V gene has CDR1 SGHRS and CDR2 YFSETQ. The DNA for the CDR3 is TGCGCCAGCAGCTTGGGGGCTACCACTGAAGCTTCCTTT. Its protein is CASSLGATTEASF.

The chain couples TRBV6-6 to TRBJ1-5; TRBD1 matches at 7 bases. From germline, CDR1 is MNHNY and CDR2 SVGAGI (reference sequence). Trimming took 4 bases from V and 3 from J; bases not matched to a gene: 3. CDR3 length: 14 amino acids. The CDR3 here is CASSWTGSNQPQHF. CDR3 sequence (DNA): TGTGCCAGCAGTTGGACAGGTTCCAATCAGCCCCAGCATTTT.

The chain uses TRBV2 and TRBJ1-2, with a possible D match to TRBD1 (6 bases). Per the germline V gene, CDR1 is SNHLY and CDR2 is FYNNEI. CDR3 size: 14 residues. V gave up 6 bases and J gave up 8 bases, with 19 bases separating them. The CDR3 DNA reads as TGTGCCAGCAGCTGGGGACGGGGGGCGCGAGGCTACACCTTC. It specifies CASSWGRGARGYTF.

This rearrangement joins TRBV10-3 to TRBJ2-7; 11 bases map to TRBD1. The CDR3 sequence is 17 residues long. V shed 4 bases, J shed 2 bases, and the junction held 10 bases outside the gene matches. Per germline, CDR1 ENHRY and CDR2 SYGVKD. CDR3 nucleotides: TGTGCCATCAGTGGGAGGAAATCGGGACAGGGGGCCTACGAGCAGTACTTC. As protein: CAISGRKSGQGAYEQYF.

The chain combines TRBV7-9 with TRBJ2-7, with 9 bases fitting TRBD1. V lost 4 bases, J lost 0 bases, and 4 bases stayed unmatched. The CDR3 has 15 amino acids. Germline V gene lookup returns CDR1 SEHNR and CDR2 FQNEAQ (reference sequence). The chain's CDR3 is CASSSTGGDSYEQYF. CDR3 bases: TGTGCCAGCAGCTCGACAGGGGGGGACTCCTACGAGCAGTACTTC. Based on the CDR3 plus reference TRBV7-9 and TRBJ2-7, the full variable domain is DTGVSQNPRHKITKRGQNVTFRCDPISEHNRLYWYRQTLGQGPEFLTYFQNEAQLEKSRLLSDRFSAERPKGSFSTLEIQRTEQGDSAMYLCASSSTGGDSYEQYFGPGTRLTVT.

Remarks on this clone: Distinct nucleotide sequences in the sample also encode this CDR3. The chain uses TRBV4-1 and TRBJ1-1; a weak D match, TRBD1 (5 bases). Germline CDR1 MGHRA, CDR2 YSYEKL. This CDR3 is 14 amino acids long. Deletions cut 0 bases from V and 11 bases from J, with 16 bases between. The CDR3, as DNA: TGCGCCAGCAGCCAAGACCGGCTGGGGGAGGGGGCTTTCTTT. Translated, it gives CASSQDRLGEGAFF.

In DNA form, the CDR3 reads TGTGCCAGCTCACCACCTAGCAACACTGAAGCTTTCTTT. It specifies CASSPPSNTEAFF. The chain recombines TRBV18 with TRBJ1-1; no clear D gene. This CDR3 has 13 residues. The germline V gene encodes CDR1 KGHSH and CDR2 LQKENI. V was shortened by 0 bases and J by 2 bases, with 4 bases between the two germline ends.

The CDR3 reads CAWSQGPRSNQPQHF. The CDR3 nucleotides read TGTGCCTGGAGTCAGGGCCCAAGGAGCAATCAGCCCCAGCATTTT. The V call is TRBV30, the J call TRBJ1-5, with D perhaps matching TRBD1 (5 bases). The ends were cut back, 2 bases at V and 1 base at J, with 12 bases in the middle. This CDR3 spans 15 amino acids. The germline V gene has CDR1 GTSNPN and CDR2 SVGIG (reference sequence).

The gene calls are TRBV11-2 and TRBJ2-7; 7 bases align to TRBD2. From germline, CDR1 is SGHAT and CDR2 FQNNGV. J gave up 2 bases and V 2 bases, and 6 bases lay outside the gene matches. This CDR3 is 15 amino acids long. CDR3 residues: CASSLLGGGAYEQYF. Written as DNA, the CDR3 is TGTGCCAGCAGCTTATTAGGCGGGGGTGCCTACGAGCAGTACTTC.

The chain employs TRBV6-5 and TRBJ2-5, with 9 positions matching TRBD1. Losses at the gene ends were 8 bases for V and 2 bases for J; bases not matched to a gene: 6. Germline values: CDR1 MNHEY, CDR2 SVGAGI. This CDR3 has 14 residues. The CDR3 region has the DNA TGTGCCAGCGCTGGGACAGGGCTACAAGAGACCCAGTACTTC. It translates to CASAGTGLQETQYF.

The chain links TRBV11-2 to TRBJ1-4; D gene uncertain. The length of the CDR3 is 11 residues. The germline gives CDR1 SGHAT, CDR2 FQNNGV. Between the trimmed V and J ends, which lost 8 bases and 8 bases, there was a span of 9 bases. CDR3 sequence reads: CASGIREKLFF. CDR3 DNA: TGTGCCAGCGGTATCAGAGAAAAACTGTTTTTT. The full variable domain, completed using reference TRBV11-2 and TRBJ1-4, is EAGVAQSPRYKIIEKRQSVAFWCNPISGHATLYWYQQILGQGPKLLIQFQNNGVVDDSQLPKDRFSAERLKGVDSTLKIQPAKLEDSAVYLCASGIREKLFFGSGTQLSVL.

This chain connects TRBV28 to TRBJ1-2, with 8 bases that match TRBD1. The length of the CDR3 is 12 residues. J gave up 3 bases and V 9 bases, and 3 bases lay outside the gene matches. CDR1 and CDR2 from the germline V gene are MDHEN and SYDVKM. This CDR3 reads CASSTGDYGYTF. Here the CDR3 DNA reads TGTGCCAGTTCGACAGGGGACTATGGCTACACCTTC.

The rearrangement links TRBV2 to TRBJ1-2; 9 nucleotides line up with TRBD1. The trim removed 11 bases at V and 4 bases at J, leaving 8 bases unmatched. This CDR3 comprises 13 residues. CDR1 and CDR2 (germline): SNHLY, FYNNEI. CDR3 nucleotide sequence: TGTGCCGGCGGGACAGGGACGGGCTATGGCTACACCTTC. This encodes CAGGTGTGYGYTF.

The rearrangement uses TRBV15 and TRBJ1-1, with 9 bases aligning to TRBD1. Germline values: CDR1 LNHNV, CDR2 YYDKDF (reference sequence). CDR3 size: 16 residues. The V gene end was trimmed by 1 base and the J gene end by 4 bases; junction bases not matched to a gene: 7. This CDR3 reads CATSRGQGVWSTEAFF. As DNA, the CDR3 is TGTGCCACCAGCAGAGGACAGGGGGTATGGAGCACTGAAGCTTTCTTT.

This chain links TRBV11-2 with TRBJ1-4; TRBD1 matches at 9 bases. The germline CDR1 and CDR2 sequences are SGHAT and FQNNGV. CDR3 length: 15 amino acids. The trim removed 7 bases at V and 5 bases at J, leaving 8 bases unmatched. The CDR3 coding sequence is TGTGCCAGCACCTTTGGGACAGGGTTAAATGAAAAACTGTTTTTT. This encodes CASTFGTGLNEKLFF.

The chain links TRBV4-1 to TRBJ2-5; 10 bases line up with TRBD2. CDR3 size: 16 residues. CDR1 is MGHRA and CDR2 is YSYEKL in the germline V gene. J was trimmed by 2 bases and V by 1 base; bases with no gene match: 4. The CDR3 DNA follows: TGCGCCAGCAGCCAAGGACTAGCGGGTTCTCAAGAGACCCAGTACTTC. Its translation is CASSQGLAGSQETQYF.

The DNA for the CDR3 is TGCGCCAGCAGCTACGACACAGTCACTAACTATGGCTACACCTTC. Its protein is CASSYDTVTNYGYTF. The V call is TRBV5-1, the J call TRBJ1-2; D remains ambiguous. This CDR3 contains 15 residues. The germline V gene has CDR1 SGHRS and CDR2 YFSETQ. V dropped 3 bases and J dropped 0 bases, with 12 bases sitting between them.

J is TRBJ1-1 and V is TRBV7-9; 10 positions agree with TRBD1. The CDR3 is made up of 14 amino acids. CDR1 is SEHNR, CDR2 FQNEAQ, per germline (reference sequence). The trim removed 5 bases at V and 5 bases at J, leaving 5 bases unmatched. The CDR3 nucleotides read TGTGCCAGCAGCCGCGGGACAGGGGAAACTGAAGCTTTCTTT. The encoded protein is CASSRGTGETEAFF.

This sequence joins TRBV30 and TRBJ1-5; tentatively, D is TRBD1 (6 bases). In germline, CDR1 is GTSNPN, CDR2 SVGIG (reference sequence). CDR3 length: 16 amino acids. The V gene lost 0 bases and the J gene lost 5 bases, with 17 bases spanning the gap. The CDR3 loop is CAWSVRGGGDHQPQHF. DNA for the CDR3: TGTGCCTGGAGTGTAAGGGGGGGCGGAGACCATCAGCCCCAGCATTTT.

The chain recombines TRBV29-1 with TRBJ2-2, with 8 bases fitting TRBD2. The CDR3 loop spans 14 amino acids. J gave up 7 bases and V 4 bases, and 8 bases lay outside the gene matches. CDR1 is SQVTM and CDR2 is ANQGSEA in the germline V gene. In nucleotides, the CDR3 is TGCAGCGTTGCCGATGGGACTAGACGCGGGGAGCTGTTTTTT. Its protein is CSVADGTRRGELFF.

This rearrangement joins TRBV19 to TRBJ1-1; the match to TRBD1 covers 8 bases. The CDR3 sequence is 15 residues long. Germline assignment: CDR1 LNHDA and CDR2 SQIVND (reference sequence). With V trimmed by 5 bases and J by 1 base, 6 bases remained unmatched. In nucleotides, the CDR3 is TGTGCCAGTAGTGGAACAGGGGGAACGAACACTGAAGCTTTCTTT. Amino acids: CASSGTGGTNTEAFF.

J is TRBJ2-7 and V is TRBV5-1, with D possibly matching TRBD1 (5 bases). The V gene lost 5 bases and the J gene lost 5 bases, with 20 bases spanning the gap. The CDR3 loop spans 15 amino acids. The V gene's germline CDR1 is SGHRS and CDR2 YFSETQ. For the CDR3, the DNA is TGCGCCAGCAGTCATACGACCAGGGATTCCAACGAGCAGTACTTC. Translating gives CASSHTTRDSNEQYF.

The J gene is TRBJ2-7, the V gene TRBV19; possibly TRBD2 for D (5 bases). V was clipped by 6 bases and J by 6 bases, with 15 bases between them. The germline V gene encodes CDR1 LNHDA and CDR2 SQIVND (reference sequence). This CDR3 is built from 13 residues. This chain's CDR3 is CASREGRWSEQYF. DNA of the CDR3: TGTGCCAGTAGAGAGGGAAGGTGGAGCGAGCAGTACTTC.

This chain connects TRBV5-1 to TRBJ2-7; D is unresolved. Germline CDR1 and CDR2: SGHRS and YFSETQ. V dropped 1 base and J dropped 5 bases, with 10 bases sitting between them. There are 13 residues in the CDR3. CDR3 nucleotides: TGCGCCAGCAGCTTGCAGGTTTCCCACGAGCAGTACTTC. It codes for CASSLQVSHEQYF.

CDR3 sequence reads: CASSEEVETQYF. The CDR3 DNA is TGTGCCAGCAGTGAGGAGGTGGAGACCCAGTACTTC. The V and J genes are TRBV2 and TRBJ2-5; possible D gene TRBD2, 5 bases. V was shortened by 3 bases and J by 5 bases, with 7 bases between the two germline ends. CDR3 length: 12 residues. Germline assignment: CDR1 SNHLY and CDR2 FYNNEI.

The V gene is TRBV9, the J gene TRBJ2-2; TRBD1 agrees at 9 bases. Germline lookup yields CDR1 SGDLS and CDR2 YYNGEE. CDR3 length: 16 residues. V lost 6 bases to trimming and J lost 5 bases; unmatched junction nucleotides: 11. The CDR3 bases are TGTGCCAGCACCAAATCCGGGACAGGGATGACCGGGGAGCTGTTTTTT. Its translation is CASTKSGTGMTGELFF.

V usage is TRBV19 and J usage is TRBJ2-7, with D possibly TRBD1 on 6 matching bases. Germline lookup yields CDR1 LNHDA and CDR2 SQIVND (reference sequence). V was shortened by 0 bases and J by 3 bases, with 6 bases between the two germline ends. The CDR3 sequence is 13 residues long. CDR3 amino acids: CASSIEQGYEQYF. The CDR3 DNA is TGTGCCAGTAGTATAGAACAGGGCTACGAGCAGTACTTC.

The gene calls are TRBV18 and TRBJ2-4; TRBD2 agrees at 10 bases. V shed 1 base and J 8 bases; nucleotides not matched to a gene: 8. The CDR3 has 16 residues. Germline V lookup: CDR1 KGHSH, CDR2 LQKENI. The chain's CDR3 is CASSPRVAGGKDIQYF. The CDR3 region has the DNA TGTGCCAGCTCACCACGGGTAGCGGGGGGCAAGGACATTCAGTACTTC.

The CDR3 loop reads CASRTASTDTQYF. In DNA, the CDR3 is TGTGCCAGCAGGACAGCTAGCACAGATACGCAGTATTTT. The chain links TRBV6-1 to TRBJ2-3; TRBD1 might be the D (5 bases). This CDR3 region has 13 residues. Germline assignment: CDR1 MNHNS and CDR2 SASEGT. Trimming removed 6 bases at V and 0 bases at J, with 7 bases between.

The CDR3 here is CASTRGTSGGSPYNEQFF. In DNA form, the CDR3 reads TGCGCCAGCACCAGAGGGACTAGCGGGGGGTCCCCCTACAATGAGCAGTTCTTC. The V gene is TRBV5-1, the J gene TRBJ2-1; TRBD2 matches at 15 bases. Losses at the gene ends were 6 bases for V and 2 bases for J; bases not matched to a gene: 9. The germline gives CDR1 SGHRS, CDR2 YFSETQ. This CDR3 has 18 amino acids.

The rearrangement uses TRBV5-1 and TRBJ2-2, with D uncertain. Trimming shortened V by 4 bases and J by 4 bases, and 11 bases separated the two germline ends. The CDR3 totals 14 residues. Germline assignment: CDR1 SGHRS and CDR2 YFSETQ. The CDR3 sequence: CASSPPLFTGELFF. CDR3 in DNA: TGCGCCAGCAGCCCCCCTTTATTCACCGGGGAGCTGTTTTTT.